These 19 T cell receptor beta chains originate from one sample sequenced in a study of T cell changes during pregnancy in multiple sclerosis. Libraries were prepared by immunoSEQ multiplex PCR; TCRdb keeps only in-frame clonotypes and omits some of them. The sample consists of fewer than 55,000 clones, around 90% of them appearing once. Sequences were derived from peripheral blood, sampled after pregnancy. These receptors were taken from a female donor in good health, enrolled as a control in a pregnancy study.

The V gene is TRBV27, the J gene TRBJ1-2; TRBD1 might be the D (6 bases). V lost 3 bases and J 5 bases, leaving 13 bases between the germline ends. CDR1 is MNHEY, CDR2 SMNVEV, per germline (reference sequence). CDR3 size: 14 residues. The chain's CDR3 is CASSLGTHHYGYTF. The CDR3 coding sequence is TGTGCCAGCAGTTTGGGGACACACCATTATGGCTACACCTTC.

This clone was counted a single time. The gene calls are TRBV5-8 and TRBJ2-1; 8 nucleotides line up with TRBD1. After removal of 4 bases from V and 0 bases from J, the junction contained 3 bases not matched to a gene. There are 15 residues in the CDR3. In germline, CDR1 is SGHTS, CDR2 YDEGEE. This chain's CDR3 is CASSRQGYSYNEQFF. For the CDR3, the DNA is TGTGCCAGCAGCAGACAGGGGTACTCCTACAATGAGCAGTTCTTC.

The chain has TRBV6-6 and TRBJ1-1, with 11 positions matching TRBD1. Per germline, CDR1 MNHNY and CDR2 SVGAGI (reference sequence). The CDR3 length is 15 residues. V gave up 2 bases and J gave up 3 bases; unmatched junction bases: 2. DNA of the CDR3: TGTGCCAGCAGTTACGGGACAGGGGGATACACTGAAGCTTTCTTT. Amino acid sequence: CASSYGTGGYTEAFF.

The chain joins TRBV11-2 to TRBJ2-5; weak D call: TRBD2 (6 bases). Trimming took off 5 bases at V and 5 bases at J, with 15 bases between the two ends. The CDR3 extends over 14 amino acids. Germline-derived CDR1 and CDR2 are SGHAT and FQNNGV. Written as DNA, the CDR3 is TGTGCCAGCAGCCCCCGGGGGTACGGGGAGACCCAGTACTTC. Its translation is CASSPRGYGETQYF.

This chain joins TRBV5-1 and TRBJ2-5; 11 bases agree with TRBD2. The J segment lost 4 bases and the V segment lost 4 bases, leaving 6 bases of the junction unmatched. The CDR3 totals 15 residues. Germline CDR1 reads SGHRS; CDR2 reads YFSETQ. CDR3 in DNA: TGCGCCAGCAGCCCCTCCGGGACTAGCGGAGAGACCCAGTACTTC. Its translation is CASSPSGTSGETQYF.

The V and J genes are TRBV2 and TRBJ2-3; TRBD1 aligns across 10 bases. The ends lost 9 bases at V and 0 bases at J; junction bases unmatched: 30. The germline CDR1 and CDR2 sequences are SNHLY and FYNNEI. This CDR3 comprises 23 residues. The CDR3 sequence: CARKRPGQGPSSGRFSSTDTQYF. The CDR3 DNA follows: TGTGCCAGAAAAAGACCGGGACAGGGGCCTTCTAGCGGTAGATTCTCTAGCACAGATACGCAGTATTTT.

The chain uses TRBV14 and TRBJ2-7; 7 bases fit TRBD2. CDR3 size: 13 residues. The J segment lost 13 bases and the V segment lost 4 bases, leaving 13 bases of the junction unmatched. Germline V lookup: CDR1 SGHDN, CDR2 FVKESK. The DNA of the CDR3 is TGTGCCAGCAGCCTGATGCAAGCGGGACGGAGCTACTTC. It yields the protein CASSLMQAGRSYF. Full variable domain (missing parts from reference TRBV14 and TRBJ2-7): EAGVTQFPSHSVIEKGQTVTLRCDPISGHDNLYWYRRVMGKEIKFLLHFVKESKQDESGMPNNRFLAERTGGTYSTLKVQPAELEDSGVYFCASSLMQAGRSYFGPGTRLTVT.

The chain links TRBV10-3 to TRBJ2-7; TRBD2 matches at 13 bases. The CDR3 is 15 residues long. V trimming: 11 bases; J trimming: 7 bases; junction bases outside the gene matches: 14. Looked up from germline, CDR1 is ENHRY and CDR2 is SYGVKD. The chain's CDR3 is CAAGTSGALGEEQYF. For the CDR3, the DNA is TGTGCCGCGGGGACTAGCGGGGCCTTGGGAGAAGAGCAGTACTTC.

The chain has TRBV4-2 and TRBJ2-3, with D perhaps TRBD2 (5 bases). CDR1 and CDR2 from the germline V gene are LGHNA and YNFKEQ. This CDR3 spans 15 amino acids. V was trimmed by 4 bases and J by 4 bases, leaving 15 bases between them. The CDR3 nucleotides read TGTGCCAGCAGCCGAGGGCCCGCCGCTGCAGATACGCAGTATTTT. Translation: CASSRGPAAADTQYF.

CDR3 protein: CASSQEQGMNTEAFF. The CDR3 DNA follows: TGCGCCAGCAGCCAAGAACAGGGGATGAACACTGAAGCTTTCTTT. The V call is TRBV4-1, the J call TRBJ1-1; TRBD1 matches at 7 bases. The junction had 1 base not matched to a gene; V was cut back by 0 bases and J by 0 bases. The germline V gene has CDR1 MGHRA and CDR2 YSYEKL. The CDR3 spans 15 residues.

In its sample, this clone was seen once. The rearrangement uses TRBV6-6 and TRBJ2-7; 11 positions match TRBD1. There are 15 residues in the CDR3. Trimming took 8 bases from V and 1 from J; bases not matched to a gene: 7. CDR1 is MNHNY, CDR2 SVGAGI, per germline (reference sequence). The CDR3 is CASGPRDRGSYEQYF. CDR3 sequence (DNA): TGTGCCAGCGGGCCACGGGACAGGGGGTCCTACGAGCAGTACTTC.

This chain links TRBV5-1 with TRBJ1-2; 12 nucleotides match TRBD1. The CDR3 has 17 residues. Germline assignment: CDR1 SGHRS and CDR2 YFSETQ. The trim removed 4 bases at V and 4 bases at J, leaving 11 bases unmatched. The CDR3 bases are TGCGCCAGCAGCCTCCAAACGGGGGACAGGGGGCTCTATGGCTACACCTTC. As protein: CASSLQTGDRGLYGYTF.

This chain uses TRBV7-6 with TRBJ1-6; 7 nucleotides line up with TRBD1. CDR3 length equals 14 residues. Germline values: CDR1 SGHVS, CDR2 FNYEAQ. V lost 5 bases to trimming and J lost 5 bases; unmatched junction nucleotides: 3. The CDR3 sequence: CASSLTGNNSPLHF. The CDR3 DNA reads TGTGCCAGCAGCCTGACAGGGAATAATTCACCCCTCCACTTT. The whole variable domain, filled in from reference TRBV7-6 and TRBJ1-6, reads GAGVSQSPRYKVTKRGQDVALRCDPISGHVSLYWYRQALGQGPEFLTYFNYEAQQDKSGLPNDRFSAERPEGSISTLTIQRTEQRDSAMYRCASSLTGNNSPLHFGNGTRLTVT.

CDR3 in DNA: TGTGCCAGCAGTTACGCTCCGGGACAGGGGGGTCTCGAGCAGTACTTC. It is translated as CASSYAPGQGGLEQYF. The chain uses TRBV6-5 and TRBJ2-7; 11 nucleotides line up with TRBD1. The CDR3 contains 16 residues. Trimming took 2 bases from V and 6 from J; bases not matched to a gene: 9. CDR1 MNHEY and CDR2 SVGAGI come from the germline V gene.

V gene TRBV23-1 combines with J gene TRBJ1-4; TRBD1 matches 11 bases. TRBV23-1 falls under the ORF class, with uncertain function. The CDR3 covers 17 residues. V was clipped by 3 bases and J by 6 bases; unmatched bases: 9. The CDR3 sequence is CASSHPTWDRGDEKLFF. In DNA, the CDR3 is TGCGCCAGCAGTCATCCAACCTGGGACAGGGGGGATGAAAAACTGTTTTTT.

The chain's CDR3 is CASIGSGGTDTQYF. In DNA, the CDR3 is TGTGCCAGCATCGGTAGCGGGGGCACAGATACGCAGTATTTT. The chain joins TRBV7-2 to TRBJ2-3; 8 bases agree with TRBD2. The CDR3 spans 14 residues. Germline V gene lookup returns CDR1 SGHTA and CDR2 FQGNSA. V was pared by 7 bases and J by 1 base, with 4 bases of the junction left unmatched.

The chain couples TRBV7-2 to TRBJ1-5, with a possible D match to TRBD1 (6 bases). Germline loops: CDR1 SGHTA, CDR2 FQGNSA. The V end was cut by 1 base, the J end by 2 bases, with 18 bases between. CDR3 length: 18 amino acids. The chain's CDR3 is CASSLEGPRGLGNQPQHF. CDR3 sequence (DNA): TGTGCCAGCAGCTTAGAAGGACCCAGGGGATTAGGCAATCAGCCCCAGCATTTT.

The V call is TRBV6-5, the J call TRBJ1-2, with TRBD1 identical over 9 bases. This CDR3 spans 15 amino acids. Unmatched junction bases numbered 5, after V lost 4 bases and J lost 2 bases. CDR1 MNHEY and CDR2 SVGAGI come from the germline V gene. The CDR3 coding sequence is TGTGCCAGCAGTTTCACAGGGGGCGGAAACTATGGCTACACCTTC. Protein product: CASSFTGGGNYGYTF.

V usage is TRBV6-5 and J usage is TRBJ2-7, with D hard to call. Germline-derived CDR1 and CDR2 are MNHEY and SVGAGI. The CDR3 has 14 residues. The V end was cut by 2 bases, the J end by 2 bases, with 10 bases between. The CDR3 DNA reads TGTGCCAGCAGTTACAAAACAAAAGCCTACGAGCAGTACTTC. Amino acids: CASSYKTKAYEQYF.